These 17 T cell receptor beta chains share one sample of origin, sequenced in a study of tissue T cells after allogeneic stem cell transplantation. TCRdb keeps only in-frame clones here, not all; method: immunoSEQ multiplex PCR. The sample lists approximately 4,500 clones; more than 70% were seen once. This research-autopsy study prospectively enrolled adult allogeneic hematopoietic cell transplant recipients with steroid-refractory graft-versus-host disease. This sample comprised esophageal tissue, obtained at autopsy. The receptors were gathered from a male patient aged 60 or older with steroid-refractory graft-versus-host disease after an allogeneic stem cell transplant. The graft donor may have given rise to some T cells.

V and J are TRBV28 and TRBJ1-3; D is perhaps TRBD1 (6 bases). V gave up 2 bases and J gave up 1 base, with 12 bases separating them. The V gene's germline CDR1 is MDHEN and CDR2 SYDVKM. This CDR3 comprises 16 residues. CDR3 nucleotide sequence: TGTGCCAGCAGTTTAGGGGGGGCGTTATCTGGAAACACCATATATTTT. Translating it yields CASSLGGALSGNTIYF. The entire variable domain, with the rest obtained from reference TRBV28 and TRBJ1-3, is as follows: DVKVTQSSRYLVKRTGEKVFLECVQDMDHENMFWYRQDPGLGLRLIYFSYDVKMKEKGDIPEGYSVSREKKERFSLILESASTNQTSMYLCASSLGGALSGNTIYFGEGSWLTVV.

V gene TRBV6-2 or TRBV6-3 combines with J gene TRBJ1-1, with D unresolved. Trimming left V 2 bases short and J 1 base short, with 14 bases between. There are 16 residues in the CDR3. Germline V gene data show CDR1 as MNHEY and CDR2 as SVGEGT. CDR3 sequence (DNA): TGTGCCAGCAGTTACCCTGAGGTTCACTGGAACACTGAAGCTTTCTTT. Translation gives CASSYPEVHWNTEAFF.

The chain links TRBV9 to TRBJ2-7; TRBD1 is a possible D gene (6 bases). The CDR3 has 13 residues. The ends were cut back, 2 bases at V and 5 bases at J, with 11 bases in the middle. The germline V gene has CDR1 SGDLS and CDR2 YYNGEE. CDR3 nucleotides: TGTGCCAGCAGCGTCGAGGGGGTAAACGAGCAGTACTTC. This codes for CASSVEGVNEQYF.

This sequence joins TRBV7-9 and TRBJ1-1; 9 nucleotides agree with TRBD1. Germline V lookup: CDR1 SEHNR, CDR2 FQNEAQ (reference sequence). V lost 5 bases to trimming and J lost 5 bases; unmatched junction nucleotides: 6. This CDR3 has 14 amino acids. CDR3 residues: CASSLQGARTEAFF. DNA for the CDR3: TGTGCCAGCAGCCTACAGGGGGCGCGAACTGAAGCTTTCTTT.

The chain has TRBV25-1 and TRBJ1-2; no firm D call. The CDR3 runs to 13 residues. V lost 2 bases and J 6 bases, leaving 10 bases between the germline ends. The germline V gene has CDR1 MGHDK and CDR2 SYGVNS. Written as DNA, the CDR3 is TGTGCCAGCAGTGAAGGCGGTCTGCATGGCTACACCTTC. It is translated as CASSEGGLHGYTF.

By share, this clone ranks as large. The chain has TRBV28 and TRBJ2-3; 7 nucleotides match TRBD1. Germline values: CDR1 MDHEN, CDR2 SYDVKM. V shed 6 bases and J 1 base; nucleotides not matched to a gene: 4. The CDR3 is 14 residues long. The CDR3, as DNA: TGTGCCAGCAGCAGTACAGGGGGCACAGATACGCAGTATTTT. Residues: CASSSTGGTDTQYF.

The CDR3 sequence is CASSQSRGVSAEAFF. The CDR3 region has the DNA TGTGCCAGCAGCCAATCCAGGGGAGTCTCCGCTGAAGCTTTCTTT. The V and J genes are TRBV3-1 (or the pseudogene TRBV3-2) and TRBJ1-1, with D possibly matching TRBD1 (6 bases). Germline values: CDR1 LGHDT, CDR2 YNNKEL (reference sequence). V gave up 2 bases and J gave up 6 bases, with 16 bases separating them. The CDR3 is 15 amino acids.

A few counts support this clone. The genes are TRBV5-1 and TRBJ1-1; D is undetermined. Germline lookup yields CDR1 SGHRS and CDR2 YFSETQ. The V end lost 0 bases, the J end lost 1 base, and 7 bases lay between the germline ends. There are 14 residues in the CDR3. This CDR3 reads CASSLGSQNTEAFF. The CDR3 region has the DNA TGCGCCAGCAGCTTGGGCAGTCAGAACACTGAAGCTTTCTTT.

The CDR3 nucleotides are TGCGCCAGCAGCCCGGACCTATTTTCATCCTACGAGCAGTACTTC. This encodes CASSPDLFSSYEQYF. This chain connects TRBV5-1 to TRBJ2-7; D uncertain. The germline V gene has CDR1 SGHRS and CDR2 YFSETQ. V was trimmed by 4 bases and J by 1 base, leaving 15 bases between them. This CDR3 is built from 15 residues. Drawing the rest from reference TRBV5-1 and TRBJ2-7, the complete variable domain is KAGVTQTPRYLIKTRGQQVTLSCSPISGHRSVSWYQQTPGQGLQFLFEYFSETQRNKGNFPGRFSGRQFSNSRSEMNVSTLELGDSALYLCASSPDLFSSYEQYFGPGTRLTVT.

This chain joins TRBV11-2 and TRBJ2-2, with D maybe TRBD2 (6 bases). The length of the CDR3 is 16 residues. Trimming removed 3 bases from V and 6 bases from J, with 17 bases in between. Germline V gives CDR1 SGHAT, CDR2 FQNNGV. The CDR3 DNA sequence: TGTGCCAGCAGCTTTACCGCGGGGTTTTTTCCCGGGGAGCTGTTTTTT. Protein: CASSFTAGFFPGELFF.

This clone was observed a handful of times. The V gene is TRBV19, the J gene TRBJ2-7, with 9 positions matching TRBD1. Germline V lookup: CDR1 LNHDA, CDR2 SQIVND (reference sequence). This CDR3 is built from 15 residues. The ends lost 4 bases at V and 3 bases at J; junction bases unmatched: 7. DNA of the CDR3: TGTGCCAGTAGTAGGACAGGGGATGCGATCTACGAGCAGTACTTC. Translating gives CASSRTGDAIYEQYF.

The chain has TRBV20-1 and TRBJ1-1; D call uncertain. Per the germline V gene, CDR1 is DFQATT and CDR2 is SNEGSKA (reference sequence). The CDR3 is 11 residues long. CDR3 protein: CSCPRNTEAFF. In DNA form, the CDR3 reads TGCAGCTGCCCCAGGAACACTGAAGCTTTCTTT.

This clone appeared a few times. The V gene is TRBV4-2, the J gene TRBJ2-7; a weak D match, TRBD1 (6 bases). The germline V gene has CDR1 LGHNA and CDR2 YNFKEQ. The CDR3 sequence is 17 residues long. V was clipped by 0 bases and J by 3 bases, with 18 bases between them. The CDR3 region has the DNA TGTGCCAGCAGCCAAGAAGTACTAACAGGGAAAGACTACGAGCAGTACTTC. It specifies CASSQEVLTGKDYEQYF.

The V call is TRBV25-1, the J call TRBJ1-5, with D possibly matching TRBD1 (5 bases). Germline V gene lookup returns CDR1 MGHDK and CDR2 SYGVNS. Trimming cost V 6 bases and J 4 bases, with 10 bases left between them. CDR3 length: 13 amino acids. The CDR3 nucleotides read TGTGCCAGCAGGGGGGAGATAAATCAGCCCCAGCATTTT. It encodes CASRGEINQPQHF.

On this clone itself: Germline is not matched at one junction end, which may reflect a read error. The genes are TRBV6-5 and TRBJ1-2; 9 nucleotides align to TRBD1. Per the germline V gene, CDR1 is MNHEY and CDR2 is SVGAGI. CDR3 size: 10 residues. The chain's CDR3 is CASGQGLGAF. As DNA, the CDR3 is TGTGCCAGTGGACAGGGGCTCGGCGCCTTC.

The V gene is TRBV19, the J gene TRBJ1-1; D gene uncertain. The CDR3 consists of 14 residues. From germline, CDR1 is LNHDA and CDR2 SQIVND (reference sequence). The V end was cut by 5 bases, the J end by 6 bases, with 16 bases between. CDR3 residues: CASSVNSVTAEAFF. CDR3 DNA sequence: TGTGCCAGTAGTGTGAACAGCGTGACCGCTGAAGCTTTCTTT.

This clone came up a few times. The chain uses TRBV5-1 and TRBJ2-5; 11 bases align to TRBD1. Germline CDR1 reads SGHRS; CDR2 reads YFSETQ. CDR3 length equals 15 residues. V was clipped by 5 bases and J by 5 bases; unmatched bases: 8. CDR3 DNA: TGCGCCAGCAGACGACCGGGACAGGGGGTCGAGACCCAGTACTTC. It encodes CASRRPGQGVETQYF.